This TCR beta chain derives from a study of TIL therapy for anti-PD-1-resistant metastatic lung cancer. Study background: Tumors carried a median around 1.4 non-synonymous mutations per megabase. Study-level points and caveats: After infusion, TIL clonotypes partly replaced peripheral T cells and declined over months.

Time point here: pre-treatment sample, taken before nivolumab and TIL therapy. Germline CDR1 and CDR2: SGHTA and FQGNSA. The CDR3 is 15 residues long. V lost 9 bases to trimming and J lost 0 bases, with 16 bases between them. This was the immunoSEQ v3 assay. Each library reached some 2.1 million read pairs, or about 5-6.5 million at deep level. This table comes from immunoSEQ multiplex PCR, and its TCRdb copy is limited to in-frame clones, with some not included. The sample includes about 53,000 clones, 70% to 75% of them seen just once. Points on this clone: Antigen specificity is unknown.

The chain combines TRBV7-2 with TRBJ2-3; unclear D gene. The sequence was obtained from a person between 25 and 80 years old with non-small cell lung cancer. The starting material was blood, obtained at baseline. The CDR3 DNA is TGTGCCAGTAGTAGGGTCGCTCCTAGCACAGATACGCAGTATTTT. It is translated as CASSRVAPSTDTQYF. Complete variable domain (other parts from reference TRBV7-2 and TRBJ2-3): GAGVSQSPSNKVTEKGKDVELRCDPISGHTALYWYRQSLGQGLEFLIYFQGNSAPDKSGLPSDRFSAERTGGSVSTLTIQRTQQEDSAVYLCASSRVAPSTDTQYFGPGTRLTVL.